These 3 T cell receptor beta chains share one sample of origin, sequenced in a study of T cells in Graves' hyperthyroidism and ophthalmopathy. Template material for amplifying TCR beta CDR3 regions consisted of RNA transcripts. TCR CDR3 regions were first amplified by RT-PCR with HTBI primers. TCRdb fed the multiplex PCR reads into MiXCR, producing one record per CDR3 protein. The repertoire includes almost 600,000 distinct CDR3 sequences, approximately 44% of them detected once, and about 8.3% sits in the top ten. The sample consisted of peripheral blood or thyroid tissue (not recorded which). Receptors originate from a woman aged 18-29 years with Graves' hyperthyroidism.

The chain is built from TRBV2 and TRBJ1-2, with D possibly matching TRBD1 (5 bases). The germline V gene has CDR1 SNHLY and CDR2 FYNNEI. This CDR3 comprises 15 residues. Between the trimmed V and J ends, which lost 5 bases and 4 bases, there was a span of 17 bases. CDR3 region: CASSYSTGPAYGYTF. The CDR3 DNA follows: TGTGCCAGCAGTTACTCGACGGGGCCCGCCTATGGCTACACCTTC.

Turning to this clonotype: The missing conserved phenylalanine or tryptophan at the end of this CDR3 makes a read error likely. Because the CDR3's place on the DNA is in doubt, the DNA is left out and the CDR3 is given as listed by TCRdb. The V call is TRBV11-2, the J call TRBJ2-5; whether TRBD2, the table's D call, matches the DNA was not checked. The CDR3 sequence runs 13 residues, both termini included. Germline CDR1 and CDR2: SGHAT and FQNNGV. The CDR3 loop reads CASSLERGLAEYT.

The chain joins TRBV2 to TRBJ1-1, with a weak D call TRBD1 (5 bases). Germline V gene data show CDR1 as SNHLY and CDR2 as FYNNEI. This CDR3 contains 14 residues. V dropped 9 bases and J dropped 2 bases, with 16 bases sitting between them. The CDR3: CARPGPRGNTEAFF. As DNA, the CDR3 is TGTGCCAGACCGGGACCACGAGGAAACACTGAAGCTTTCTTT.